This passage covers 21 T cell receptor beta chains from one sample sequenced in a study of T-cell memory formation after mild COVID-19. MiXCR, run by TCRdb on the 5' RACE reads, gives a single entry per CDR3 protein. This sample has about 44,000 distinct CDR3 sequences, with roughly 8% found just once. The sample taken for sequencing was PBMCs or a T cell subset sorted from them (not recorded which). Receptor source: a man aged 18 to 35 who had mild COVID-19 (a few samples of this study predate the infection). Cell type and time point are not known.

This clonotype was recorded a few times. The chain uses TRBV6-5 and TRBJ2-5, with D possibly being TRBD2 (5 bases). CDR1 and CDR2 from the germline V gene are MNHEY and SVGAGI. The CDR3 has 12 residues. V was trimmed by 6 bases and J by 3 bases, leaving 8 bases between them. In nucleotides, the CDR3 is TGTGCCAGCAGGGTGGGAGAAGAGACCCAGTACTTC. Its translation is CASRVGEETQYF.

This clonotype was counted many times. The chain joins TRBV7-2 to TRBJ1-1; possible D gene TRBD1, 5 bases. V was clipped by 5 bases and J by 7 bases, with 17 bases between them. From germline, CDR1 is SGHTA and CDR2 FQGNSA. The CDR3 contains 14 residues. The CDR3 DNA follows: TGTGCCAGCAGCCCCCACGGGGGGTATGGTGAAGCTTTCTTT. Translated, it gives CASSPHGGYGEAFF.

This clonotype has more than one count but fewer than ten. The gene calls are TRBV4-3 and TRBJ1-1; TRBD1 is a possible D gene (5 bases). This CDR3 region has 17 residues. V lost 0 bases to trimming and J lost 1 base, with 15 bases between them. Per germline, CDR1 LGHNA and CDR2 YSLEER. The CDR3: CASSQDPGSGSNTEAFF. The CDR3, as DNA: TGCGCCAGCAGCCAAGATCCGGGGTCAGGGTCGAACACTGAAGCTTTCTTT.

This clonotype appeared a few times. The chain employs TRBV7-3 and TRBJ2-6, with D hard to call. Trimming left V 2 bases short and J 2 bases short, with 13 bases between. The CDR3 extends over 17 amino acids. Germline V gene sequence: CDR1 SGHTA, CDR2 FQGTGA. The CDR3 region is CASSLGPTIPGANVLTF. In DNA form, the CDR3 reads TGTGCCAGCAGCTTAGGCCCCACAATCCCTGGGGCCAACGTCCTGACTTTC.

This clonotype has a count of ten or more. The V gene is TRBV7-9, the J gene TRBJ1-2, with D possibly matching TRBD1 (6 bases). V lost 5 bases, J lost 4 bases, and 17 bases lay in between. Germline lookup yields CDR1 SEHNR and CDR2 FQNEAQ (reference sequence). The CDR3 runs 15 residues. DNA for the CDR3: TGTGCCAGCAGCCAAAACCTCAGGGGTATCTATGGCTACACCTTC. Protein: CASSQNLRGIYGYTF.

The rearrangement links TRBV18 to TRBJ1-5; D not resolved. The CDR3 sequence is 14 residues long. Deletions cut 2 bases from V and 5 bases from J, with 10 bases between. Germline values: CDR1 KGHSH, CDR2 LQKENI. The CDR3 here is CASSPGFRDQPQHF. The CDR3 nucleotides are TGTGCCAGCTCACCAGGGTTTAGGGATCAGCCCCAGCATTTT.

V usage is TRBV3-1 and J usage is TRBJ2-1; 7 bases map to TRBD2. Germline assignment: CDR1 LGHDT and CDR2 YNNKEL (reference sequence). The CDR3 extends over 15 amino acids. J was trimmed by 5 bases and V by 4 bases; bases with no gene match: 8. CDR3 DNA: TGTGCCAGCAGCCCCCCCGTAGCGGGCGACAATGAGCAGTTCTTC. Translated: CASSPPVAGDNEQFF.

The J gene is TRBJ2-3, the V gene TRBV5-5; maybe TRBD1 (6 bases). The V gene lost 7 bases and the J gene lost 3 bases, with 15 bases spanning the gap. The germline gives CDR1 SGHKS, CDR2 YYEKEE (reference sequence). The CDR3 is made up of 14 amino acids. This CDR3 is CASPIRGSTDTQYF. DNA of the CDR3: TGTGCCAGCCCCATCAGGGGATCAACAGATACGCAGTATTTT.

The V gene is TRBV30, the J gene TRBJ2-5; TRBD2 matches at 7 bases. The germline V gene has CDR1 GTSNPN and CDR2 SVGIG (reference sequence). Trimming took 4 bases from V and 0 from J; bases not matched to a gene: 11. This CDR3 spans 16 amino acids. The CDR3: CAWMGGTIRDQETQYF. The DNA for the CDR3 is TGTGCCTGGATGGGCGGGACTATTAGGGACCAAGAGACCCAGTACTTC.

V gene TRBV30 combines with J gene TRBJ1-2; 10 nucleotides align to TRBD1. The CDR3 contains 14 residues. V gave up 5 bases and J gave up 5 bases; unmatched junction bases: 8. CDR1 is GTSNPN, CDR2 SVGIG, per germline (reference sequence). Written as DNA, the CDR3 is TGTGCCTGGGGCCGGGACAGGGGAGGTTATGGCTACACCTTC. This gives the protein CAWGRDRGGYGYTF.

There are a few counts of this clonotype. The CDR3, as DNA: TGCGCCAGCAGCCATGGACGGGCAAATTCACCCCTCCACTTT. It yields the protein CASSHGRANSPLHF. The chain joins TRBV4-3 to TRBJ1-6, with D hard to call. Trimming removed 3 bases at V and 7 bases at J, with 10 bases between. This CDR3 has 14 amino acids. CDR1 and CDR2 from the germline V gene are LGHNA and YSLEER.

The rearrangement uses TRBV12-3 or TRBV12-4 and TRBJ2-1; TRBD2 is a possible D gene (5 bases). Trimming stripped 0 bases from V and 6 bases from J, with 6 bases between. This CDR3 comprises 13 residues. In DNA, the CDR3 is TGTGCCAGCAGTTTAGCCGGGGTCAATGAGCAGTTCTTC. Translating gives CASSLAGVNEQFF.

This clonotype has more than one count but fewer than ten. The chain carries TRBV3-1 and TRBJ1-2; D is ambiguous. V was clipped by 0 bases and J by 5 bases, with 7 bases between them. Germline loops: CDR1 LGHDT, CDR2 YNNKEL (reference sequence). This CDR3 has 13 residues. CDR3 sequence (DNA): TGTGCCAGCAGCCAAGATCTTAGATATGGCTACACCTTC. This translates into CASSQDLRYGYTF.

The V call is TRBV7-9, the J call TRBJ1-1; D remains ambiguous. The V end was cut by 1 base, the J end by 8 bases, with 11 bases between. This CDR3 has 13 amino acids. In germline, CDR1 is SEHNR, CDR2 FQNEAQ (reference sequence). The CDR3 protein is CASSLDWGQEAFF. The CDR3 bases are TGTGCCAGCAGCTTAGATTGGGGTCAGGAAGCTTTCTTT.

This chain links TRBV20-1 with TRBJ2-5; 8 positions match TRBD1. V lost 4 bases to trimming and J lost 2 bases; unmatched junction nucleotides: 9. In germline, CDR1 is DFQATT, CDR2 SNEGSKA (reference sequence). The CDR3 totals 15 residues. Here the CDR3 reads CSAKGVGQGQETQYF. CDR3 nucleotides: TGCAGTGCTAAGGGGGTTGGACAGGGACAAGAGACCCAGTACTTC.

Many counts were recorded for this clonotype. The genes are TRBV4-2 and TRBJ2-6; D gene unclear. CDR3 length: 16 residues. Germline values: CDR1 LGHNA, CDR2 YNFKEQ. Deletions cut 5 bases from V and 1 base from J, with 12 bases between. CDR3 amino acids: CASSSEWASGANVLTF. CDR3 nucleotide sequence: TGTGCCAGCAGCTCCGAGTGGGCTTCTGGGGCCAACGTCCTGACTTTC.

This clonotype occurred a few times. The rearrangement joins TRBV7-9 to TRBJ2-7, with TRBD1 as a possible D gene (5 bases). V lost 5 bases and J 3 bases, leaving 14 bases between the germline ends. There are 14 residues in the CDR3. Germline V lookup: CDR1 SEHNR, CDR2 FQNEAQ (reference sequence). Written as DNA, the CDR3 is TGTGCCAGCAGCACGACGGCACAGGACTACGAGCAGTACGTC. This gives the protein CASSTTAQDYEQYV.

In this sample, this clonotype turned up a few times. The chain employs TRBV3-1 and TRBJ2-3; 7 nucleotides align to TRBD1. CDR1 is LGHDT and CDR2 is YNNKEL in the germline V gene (reference sequence). The length of the CDR3 is 12 residues. With 4 bases clipped from V and 5 bases from J, the junction kept 0 bases outside the gene matches. In DNA, the CDR3 is TGTGCCAGCAGCCGACAGGGAGATACGCAGTATTTT. This codes for CASSRQGDTQYF.

In its sample, this clonotype was seen a few times. The chain carries TRBV5-1 and TRBJ2-3; 9 bases align to TRBD2. The ends lost 1 base at V and 2 bases at J; junction bases unmatched: 2. This CDR3 region has 15 residues. Germline V gene lookup returns CDR1 SGHRS and CDR2 YFSETQ. The CDR3 spells CASSLLAGVTDTQYF. The CDR3, as DNA: TGCGCCAGCAGCTTGTTAGCGGGGGTCACAGATACGCAGTATTTT.

This clonotype was detected ten times or more. This chain links TRBV7-2 with TRBJ2-3; 7 bases are a match to TRBD2. Germline CDR1 and CDR2: SGHTA and FQGNSA. The V gene end was trimmed by 7 bases and the J gene end by 4 bases; junction bases not matched to a gene: 8. This CDR3 comprises 14 residues. Here the CDR3 reads CASIRTSWADTQYF. The CDR3 DNA reads as TGTGCCAGCATCCGGACTAGTTGGGCAGATACGCAGTATTTT.

This clonotype was seen a handful of times. The chain recombines TRBV12-3 or TRBV12-4 with TRBJ1-6; D call uncertain. The V end was cut by 3 bases, the J end by 7 bases, with 4 bases between. This CDR3 contains 12 residues. The CDR3 DNA follows: TGTGCCAGCAGTTTCGAAAATTCACCCCTCCACTTT. As protein: CASSFENSPLHF.